This TCR beta chain was sequenced during a study of blood T cell repertoires in COVID-19 (dated by TCRdb to about 2020). About the study as a whole: The collaborator samples originated in the United States, Italy and Spain and spanned the acute and convalescent phases of COVID-19. The repertoires were released in a freely available public database intended as a resource for research on the immune response to SARS-CoV-2. HLA class I and class II types, where available, came from metadata supplied by the sample provider rather than from assay-based typing. Nearly every sample came with metadata listing a de-identified subject ID, COVID-19 status, age in years and sex. Deeply sampled blood TCRbeta repertoires from subjects exposed to, actively infected with, or recovered from COVID-19 were included in the dataset. The samples were drawn from two sources: the first 160 participants of the ongoing ImmuneRACE study, and over 1,000 subjects contributed by 6 global collaborators. The material from the prospective study consisted of cDNA or gDNA derived from T cells, B-cell-depleted T cells, or PBMCs.

CDR1 LGHDT and CDR2 YNNKEL were looked up in the germline V gene (reference sequence). V loses 1 base at its end and J loses 4 bases; junction bases beyond the gene matches: 0. Measured from the cysteine to the phenylalanine, the CDR3 is 15 residues long. The retained sequence is limited to the CDR3, 45 bases, with the frame set at the first base. As for this clone: Its antigen is not yet known. Nothing much larger sits one base from this clone, and base qualities are not available.

In Seattle, one collaborating source enrolled patients while the infection was active and tracked those patients longitudinally over the course of disease. Each collaborating institution followed its own protocols to collect whole blood in K2EDTA tubes. Collaborator samples were shipped for TCRbeta analysis as frozen whole blood, isolated PBMCs, or DNA extracted from either sample type. TCRbeta CDR3 regions were amplified from genomic DNA using the immunoSEQ Assay, a bias-controlled multiplex PCR. From the authors' description of their analysis: The number of nucleated cells in each sample was estimated from the amplification of reference gene primers within the assay. To quantify the absolute abundance of each unique TCRbeta CDR3 rearrangement, sequence reads were collapsed and filtered. For each sample, productive Simpson clonality was calculated as the square root of Simpson's diversity index across productive rearrangements. Not all clones reach the TCRdb copy of this immuneACCESS table, which keeps in-frame sequences only. Checked studies attribute under half of the gap to unresolved V genes and leave the rest unexplained. The V and J calls and clone size were taken over from that table, and D and trimming were inferred from the DNA. Here the sample has 300,000 to 400,000 clones; around 87% occur a single time. Jointly, the top ten make up 2.3% of the sample.

Broader findings and caveats from the paper: The quantity of clinical and demographic metadata differed by source and by participant and was supplied without curation.

The sequence derives from a woman aged 60-75 years with COVID-19, enrolled during active disease. Material for sequencing was peripheral blood. The chain was built from TRBV3-1 (or the pseudogene TRBV3-2) and TRBJ2-3, and TRBD2 aligns with 12 junction nucleotides. The nucleotide sequence is given as TGTGCCAGCAGCCAAGCTAGCGGGGGGGCAGATACGCAGTATTTT. It encodes CASSQASGGADTQYF.